The clone carrying this TCR beta chain has a count of ten or more. Looked up from germline, CDR1 is MGHDK and CDR2 is SYGVNS. V was pared by 4 bases and J by 2 bases, with 14 bases of the junction left unmatched. The CDR3 has 18 amino acids. It was RNA transcripts that yielded the amplified TCR beta CDR3 regions. The HTBI primer set drove a first-round RT-PCR of the TCR CDR3. From the multiplex PCR reads, TCRdb called clonotypes with MiXCR, one entry per CDR3 protein. The profile shows 700,000 or so distinct CDR3 sequences, about 15% of them singletons. This record comes from a study of T cells in Graves' hyperthyroidism and ophthalmopathy. As for the study in general: Blood was drawn when the patient was first diagnosed and still untreated.

The TCR comes from a man aged 18 to 35 with Graves' hyperthyroidism. This chain links TRBV25-1 with TRBJ2-5, with 9 nucleotides matching TRBD1. The sequencing input was blood. CDR3 in DNA: TGTGCCAGCAGTGGCTCCGGAGGACAGGGGTGGAGGCAAGAGACCCAGTACTTC. This sequence encodes CASSGSGGQGWRQETQYF. Combining the CDR3 with reference TRBV25-1 and TRBJ2-5 gives the whole variable domain EADIYQTPRYLVIGTGKKITLECSQTMGHDKMYWYQQDPGMELHLIHYSYGVNSTEKGDLSSESTVSRIRTEHFPLTLESARPSHTSQYLCASSGSGGQGWRQETQYFGPGTRLLVL.